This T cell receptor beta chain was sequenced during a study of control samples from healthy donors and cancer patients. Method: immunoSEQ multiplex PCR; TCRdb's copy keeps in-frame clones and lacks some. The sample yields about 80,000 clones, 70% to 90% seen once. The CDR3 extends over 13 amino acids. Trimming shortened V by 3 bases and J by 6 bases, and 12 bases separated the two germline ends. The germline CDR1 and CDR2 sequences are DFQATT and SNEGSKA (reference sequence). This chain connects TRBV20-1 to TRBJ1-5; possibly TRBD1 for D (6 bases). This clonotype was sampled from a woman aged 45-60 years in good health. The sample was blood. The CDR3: CSASSGAFQPQHF. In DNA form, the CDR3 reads TGCAGTGCTAGTTCGGGGGCCTTTCAGCCCCAGCATTTT.